This T cell receptor beta chain was captured by sequencing in a study of shared clonotypes between healthy human individuals. For this clone: Antigen: not known.

Only in-frame clones appear in the TCRdb table, and some are missing; sequencing was by immunoSEQ multiplex PCR. The data contain about 2.4 million clones, more than 85% of them seen just once; the ten biggest clones take up approximately 0.37%. Overall study findings and caveats: The naive CD4 repertoires of several donors were compared, and approximately 4.5% of clonotypes were shared.

Source material: naive CD4+ T cells from PBMCs. Noted subset: CD45RA+ positively selected. This receptor was identified in a man between 18 and 29 years old in good health. Some clones in this sample may be carry-over from other donors' samples.

The CDR3 nucleotides are TGTGCCAGCAGTTTTTCGGACAGCTATGGCTACACCTTC. It codes for CASSFSDSYGYTF. This chain connects TRBV28 to TRBJ1-2, with TRBD1 as a possible D gene (6 bases). V shed 3 bases and J shed 4 bases, with 9 bases lying between them. CDR3 size: 13 residues. CDR1 and CDR2 from the germline V gene are MDHEN and SYDVKM.